This TCR beta chain was observed in a study of cytomegalovirus exposure and HLA in healthy donors. On the study more broadly: Findings of an earlier analysis included some 120 million unique TCR beta sequences from 180 million or so T cells.

Worth noting for this clone: Its antigen is not known.

Overall study findings and caveats: For cytomegalovirus status, the classifier reportedly gave diagnoses with high specificity and sensitivity. A later examination showed that TCR association rates differed by HLA locus, with DRB1 most and HLA-C fewest. In a later analysis, a missense DCLRE1C variant was linked to TCR beta V- and J-gene trimming.

V shed 1 base and J 4 bases; nucleotides not matched to a gene: 10. The CDR3 runs 17 residues. Germline CDR1 is MDHEN and CDR2 is SYDVKM. With 60 Vbeta and 13 Jbeta primers, the PCR was carried out. Sequenced by immunoSEQ multiplex PCR; TCRdb stores in-frame clones only, minus some. This sample yields tens of thousands of clones, of which approximately 77% are seen a single time; 3% belongs to the top ten. The chain links TRBV28 to TRBJ2-7; TRBD2 matches at 10 bases. The origin of this receptor is a woman under 30 in good health and CMV-seronegative. Sequences were obtained from PBMCs. CDR3: CASSLSAGGRFRYEQYF. The CDR3 nucleotides read TGTGCCAGCAGTTTATCAGCGGGAGGGCGATTTCGTTACGAGCAGTACTTC. Based on the CDR3 plus reference TRBV28 and TRBJ2-7, the full variable domain is DVKVTQSSRYLVKRTGEKVFLECVQDMDHENMFWYRQDPGLGLRLIYFSYDVKMKEKGDIPEGYSVSREKKERFSLILESASTNQTSMYLCASSLSAGGRFRYEQYFGPGTRLTVT.